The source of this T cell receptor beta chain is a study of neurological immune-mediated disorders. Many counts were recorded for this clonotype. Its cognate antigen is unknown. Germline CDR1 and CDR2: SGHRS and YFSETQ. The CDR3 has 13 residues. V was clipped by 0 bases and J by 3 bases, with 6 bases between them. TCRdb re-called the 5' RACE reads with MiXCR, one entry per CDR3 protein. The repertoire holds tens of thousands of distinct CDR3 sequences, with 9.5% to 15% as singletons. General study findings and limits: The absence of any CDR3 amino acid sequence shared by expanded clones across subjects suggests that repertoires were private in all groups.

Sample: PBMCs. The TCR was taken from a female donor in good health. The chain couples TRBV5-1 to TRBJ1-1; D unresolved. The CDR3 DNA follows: TGCGCCAGCAGCTTGGATGGACACACTGAAGCTTTCTTT. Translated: CASSLDGHTEAFF.